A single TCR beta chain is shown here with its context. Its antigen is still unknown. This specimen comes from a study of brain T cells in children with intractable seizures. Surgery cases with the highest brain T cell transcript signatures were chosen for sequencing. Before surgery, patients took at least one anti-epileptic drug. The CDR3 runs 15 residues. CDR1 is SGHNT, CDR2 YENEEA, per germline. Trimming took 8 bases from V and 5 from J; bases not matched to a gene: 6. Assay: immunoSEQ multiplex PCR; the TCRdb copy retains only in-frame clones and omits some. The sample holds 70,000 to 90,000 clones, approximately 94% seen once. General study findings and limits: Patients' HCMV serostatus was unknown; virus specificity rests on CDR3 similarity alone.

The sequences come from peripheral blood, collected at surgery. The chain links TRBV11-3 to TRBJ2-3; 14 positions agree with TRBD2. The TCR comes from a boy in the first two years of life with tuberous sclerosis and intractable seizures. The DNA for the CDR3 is TGTGCCAGCGGGACTAGCGGGAGAGGAAAAGATACGCAGTATTTT. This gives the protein CASGTSGRGKDTQYF. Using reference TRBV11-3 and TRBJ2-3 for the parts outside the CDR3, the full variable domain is EAGVVQSPRYKIIEKKQPVAFWCNPISGHNTLYWYLQNLGQGPELLIRYENEEAVDDSQLPKDRFSAERLKGVDSTLKIQPAELGDSAVYLCASGTSGRGKDTQYFGPGTRLTVL.